The 29 T cell receptor beta chains reported below all come from one sample, sequenced in a study of cytomegalovirus exposure and HLA in healthy donors. The PCR had 60 Vbeta and 13 Jbeta primers. This table comes from immunoSEQ multiplex PCR, and its TCRdb copy is limited to in-frame clones, with some not included. The sample carries about 130,000 clones, 60% to 80% recorded once. The material sequenced was PBMCs. The receptors stem from a woman aged 45 to 65 in good health and CMV-seronegative.

The J gene is TRBJ1-2, the V gene TRBV2; 9 positions match TRBD1. The V gene's germline CDR1 is SNHLY and CDR2 FYNNEI. The CDR3 is 12 residues long. Losses at the gene ends were 7 bases for V and 7 bases for J; bases not matched to a gene: 4. The CDR3 region has the DNA TGTGCCAGCAATAAGGACAGGGGTGGCTACACCTTC. Its translation is CASNKDRGGYTF.

The CDR3 sequence is CASSTGTAQETQYF. The CDR3, as DNA: TGTGCCAGCAGTACCGGGACAGCACAAGAGACCCAGTACTTC. The rearrangement links TRBV6-6 to TRBJ2-5; 7 nucleotides agree with TRBD1. CDR3 length equals 14 residues. Germline lookup yields CDR1 MNHNY and CDR2 SVGAGI (reference sequence). J gave up 2 bases and V 5 bases, and 5 bases lay outside the gene matches.

The chain links TRBV9 to TRBJ2-1; D unclear. Germline CDR1 reads SGDLS; CDR2 reads YYNGEE. CDR3 size: 13 residues. Trimming removed 3 bases from V and 5 bases from J, with 9 bases in between. CDR3 sequence (DNA): TGTGCCAGCAGCGAGCCCTTAAACAATGAGCAGTTCTTC. It specifies CASSEPLNNEQFF. The full variable domain, completed using reference TRBV9 and TRBJ2-1, is DSGVTQTPKHLITATGQRVTLRCSPRSGDLSVYWYQQSLDQGLQFLIQYYNGEERAKGNILERFSAQQFPDLHSELNLSSLELGDSALYFCASSEPLNNEQFFGPGTRLTVL.

The rearrangement links TRBV7-2 to TRBJ2-7; D remains ambiguous. The CDR3 has 12 residues. V was trimmed by 3 bases and J by 3 bases, leaving 6 bases between them. CDR1 is SGHTA and CDR2 is FQGNSA in the germline V gene. The chain's CDR3 is CASSFDNYEQYF. CDR3 bases: TGTGCCAGCAGCTTCGACAACTACGAGCAGTACTTC.

This chain connects TRBV6-1 to TRBJ2-1, with 12 nucleotides matching TRBD2. V lost 8 bases, J lost 7 bases, and 6 bases stayed unmatched. The germline V gene has CDR1 MNHNS and CDR2 SASEGT. The CDR3 loop spans 14 amino acids. CDR3 sequence reads: CASARTSGGNEQFF. As DNA, the CDR3 is TGTGCCAGCGCCCGAACTAGCGGGGGGAATGAGCAGTTCTTC.

The V and J genes are TRBV9 and TRBJ1-2; D not resolved. This CDR3 contains 15 residues. Germline V lookup: CDR1 SGDLS, CDR2 YYNGEE. Deletions cut 0 bases from V and 6 bases from J, with 15 bases between. DNA of the CDR3: TGTGCCAGCAGCGTAGCTGTGGGAGCCCAGCATGGCTACACCTTC. It codes for CASSVAVGAQHGYTF.

The V gene is TRBV19, the J gene TRBJ2-2; 16 positions match TRBD2. Germline V gene lookup returns CDR1 LNHDA and CDR2 SQIVND (reference sequence). This CDR3 is 17 amino acids long. The junction had 3 bases not matched to a gene; V was cut back by 3 bases and J by 5 bases. The chain's CDR3 is CASSIRGLAGGTGELFF. The DNA for the CDR3 is TGTGCCAGTAGTATTCGGGGACTAGCGGGGGGGACCGGGGAGCTGTTTTTT.

The chain has TRBV15 and TRBJ2-1, with TRBD2 identical over 11 bases. The germline V gene has CDR1 LNHNV and CDR2 YYDKDF (reference sequence). This CDR3 has 16 residues. With V trimmed by 1 base and J by 1 base, 0 bases remained unmatched. CDR3 in amino acids: CATSRGLAGSYNEQFF. The CDR3 DNA sequence: TGTGCCACCAGCAGAGGACTAGCGGGATCCTACAATGAGCAGTTCTTC.

V and J are TRBV28 and TRBJ2-7; possibly TRBD2 for D (5 bases). The CDR3 runs 16 residues. V dropped 2 bases and J dropped 1 base, with 15 bases sitting between them. CDR1 is MDHEN and CDR2 is SYDVKM in the germline V gene. CDR3 DNA: TGTGCCAGCAGTTTAGCCAGCGGTGGGTATTCCTACGAGCAGTACTTC. Translating gives CASSLASGGYSYEQYF. Variable domain in full (rest from reference TRBV28 and TRBJ2-7): DVKVTQSSRYLVKRTGEKVFLECVQDMDHENMFWYRQDPGLGLRLIYFSYDVKMKEKGDIPEGYSVSREKKERFSLILESASTNQTSMYLCASSLASGGYSYEQYFGPGTRLTVT.

This sequence joins TRBV6-5 and TRBJ1-4, with D perhaps matching TRBD1 (6 bases). Looked up from germline, CDR1 is MNHEY and CDR2 is SVGAGI. V lost 2 bases and J 7 bases, leaving 17 bases between the germline ends. The CDR3 covers 16 residues. Written as DNA, the CDR3 is TGTGCCAGCAGTTACGATCTGGGTACAGGGAGTGAAAAACTGTTTTTT. Its translation: CASSYDLGTGSEKLFF.

The J gene is TRBJ1-1, the V gene TRBV10-3; D uncertain. CDR1 and CDR2 from the germline V gene are ENHRY and SYGVKD. The CDR3 sequence is 15 residues long. Trimming left V 0 bases short and J 6 bases short, with 14 bases between. CDR3 sequence (DNA): TGTGCCATCAGTGAGTCCGACACGGAGGACTCTGAAGCTTTCTTT. This encodes CAISESDTEDSEAFF.

The chain has TRBV28 and TRBJ2-5; a weak D match, TRBD1 (6 bases). This CDR3 region has 15 residues. Per germline, CDR1 MDHEN and CDR2 SYDVKM. V was pared by 2 bases and J by 4 bases, with 14 bases between. The CDR3 here is CASSLDNRAGETQYF. CDR3 bases: TGTGCCAGCAGTTTAGACAACAGGGCGGGAGAGACCCAGTACTTC.

V usage is TRBV30 and J usage is TRBJ2-7; 9 bases are a match to TRBD1. Trimming at V came to 6 bases and at J to 2 bases, leaving 5 bases not matched to a gene. This CDR3 is 13 amino acids long. Germline lookup yields CDR1 GTSNPN and CDR2 SVGIG (reference sequence). CDR3 region: CACRTGETYEQYF. CDR3 DNA: TGTGCCTGCCGGACAGGGGAGACCTACGAGCAGTACTTC.

CDR3 DNA: TGTGCCACCATGGGCAGAAAAGAGACCCAGTACTTC. Protein sequence: CATMGRKETQYF. The genes are TRBV15 and TRBJ2-5; D gene uncertain. Trimming shortened V by 7 bases and J by 3 bases, and 9 bases separated the two germline ends. The CDR3 sequence is 12 residues long. CDR1 is LNHNV and CDR2 is YYDKDF in the germline V gene (reference sequence).

Comment on this clone: Other nucleotide sequences in the sample specify the same CDR3. The rearrangement links TRBV5-8 to TRBJ2-7; maybe TRBD1 (5 bases). CDR3 length: 13 residues. Germline values: CDR1 SGHTS, CDR2 YDEGEE. Trimming stripped 4 bases from V and 10 bases from J, with 18 bases between. The CDR3 is CASSSTHRFKQYF. The DNA of the CDR3 is TGTGCCAGCAGCAGCACCCACAGGTTTAAACAGTACTTC.

This rearrangement joins TRBV4-1 to TRBJ2-7, with 11 bases aligning to TRBD2. The V gene's germline CDR1 is MGHRA and CDR2 YSYEKL. V trimming: 1 base; J trimming: 6 bases; junction bases outside the gene matches: 5. The CDR3 loop spans 15 amino acids. The CDR3 spells CASSQGTSGLGEQYF. The DNA for the CDR3 is TGCGCCAGCAGCCAAGGGACTAGCGGGCTCGGCGAGCAGTACTTC.

The chain is built from TRBV19 and TRBJ1-1; TRBD1 matches 8 bases. The trim removed 5 bases at V and 0 bases at J, leaving 5 bases unmatched. Germline assignment: CDR1 LNHDA and CDR2 SQIVND (reference sequence). The CDR3 runs 15 residues. DNA for the CDR3: TGTGCCAGTAGTCACCGGGACAGGTTGAACACTGAAGCTTTCTTT. Translating it yields CASSHRDRLNTEAFF.

V is TRBV7-8 and J is TRBJ2-7, with TRBD1 matching 9 bases. The V gene's germline CDR1 is SGHVS and CDR2 FQNEAQ. This CDR3 is built from 14 residues. The V and J ends lost 2 bases and 6 bases, in that order; junction bases with no gene match: 5. The CDR3 nucleotides are TGTGCCAGCAGCTTATTACAGGGGGCGGGCGAGCAGTACTTC. It translates to CASSLLQGAGEQYF.

The rearrangement joins TRBV30 to TRBJ1-1, with a tentative D call TRBD1 (5 bases). Germline loops: CDR1 GTSNPN, CDR2 SVGIG (reference sequence). Trimming removed 4 bases from V and 4 bases from J, with 19 bases in between. This CDR3 spans 15 amino acids. CDR3 sequence: CAWIGVARDGTEAFF. The CDR3 DNA is TGTGCCTGGATAGGGGTGGCCCGTGATGGCACTGAAGCTTTCTTT.

The V call is TRBV4-1, the J call TRBJ1-5; the match to TRBD1 covers 8 bases. The CDR3 is 15 amino acids. J gave up 6 bases and V 5 bases, and 9 bases lay outside the gene matches. The germline CDR1 and CDR2 sequences are MGHRA and YSYEKL. CDR3 sequence: CASSSGQGAIQPQHF. The CDR3 region has the DNA TGCGCCAGCAGCTCAGGCCAGGGGGCAATTCAGCCCCAGCATTTT.

The chain carries TRBV4-1 and TRBJ2-1; D gene ambiguous. Trimming cost V 0 bases and J 3 bases, with 12 bases left between them. This CDR3 has 16 residues. Germline V gene data show CDR1 as MGHRA and CDR2 as YSYEKL. CDR3 protein: CASSQDNGGFYNEQFF. The CDR3 nucleotides read TGCGCCAGCAGCCAAGATAACGGCGGTTTCTACAATGAGCAGTTCTTC.

The chain joins TRBV28 to TRBJ1-5; D is possibly TRBD1 (5 bases). Trimming left V 3 bases short and J 6 bases short, with 12 bases between. CDR1 and CDR2 (germline): MDHEN, SYDVKM. This CDR3 has 14 amino acids. Here the CDR3 DNA reads TGTGCCAGCAGTTTGGTCAGGGCCATTCAGCCCCAGCATTTT. This encodes CASSLVRAIQPQHF.

The DNA of the CDR3 is TGCAGCGTTGAAGGGGGACAGAGTTACTACGAGCAGTACTTC. Protein: CSVEGGQSYYEQYF. The rearrangement uses TRBV29-1 and TRBJ2-7; 7 bases fit TRBD1. CDR3 length: 14 amino acids. The ends lost 1 base at V and 3 bases at J; junction bases unmatched: 6. Germline CDR1 is SQVTM and CDR2 is ANQGSEA.

Worth noting for this clone: One end of the junction fails to match germline, which may point to a read error. The chain recombines TRBV7-9 with TRBJ2-1; no reliable D call. The germline gives CDR1 SEHNR, CDR2 FQNEAQ (reference sequence). CDR3 length: 14 residues. CDR3 amino acids: CSSSLDLQVDEQFF. The CDR3 DNA reads TGTTCCAGCAGCTTAGATCTTCAGGTGGATGAGCAGTTCTTC.

This clone was counted a single time. The same CDR3 arises from other DNA sequences in this sample as well. CDR3 sequence: CASSLGSPLLYEQYF. The CDR3, as DNA: TGTGCCAGCAGTTTGGGCTCCCCACTCCTCTACGAGCAGTACTTC. The V and J genes are TRBV27 and TRBJ2-7; D gene uncertain. Germline CDR1 reads MNHEY; CDR2 reads SMNVEV (reference sequence). The germline V and J ends were trimmed by 3 bases and 3 bases, with 15 bases remaining between them. The CDR3 has 15 residues.

The chain is built from TRBV28 and TRBJ2-7; the D gene is possibly TRBD2 (6 bases). Germline-derived CDR1 and CDR2 are MDHEN and SYDVKM. V gave up 4 bases and J gave up 0 bases, with 13 bases separating them. This CDR3 region has 15 residues. The CDR3 is CASSWGDRDSYEQYF. In nucleotides, the CDR3 is TGTGCCAGCAGTTGGGGGGACCGGGACTCCTACGAGCAGTACTTC.

V is TRBV28 and J is TRBJ2-1; 9 nucleotides align to TRBD2. The germline gives CDR1 MDHEN, CDR2 SYDVKM. With V trimmed by 6 bases and J by 4 bases, 10 bases remained unmatched. The CDR3 loop spans 16 amino acids. CDR3 DNA: TGTGCCAGCAGGAAATGGGGTCTAGCGGGGTACAATGAGCAGTTCTTC. Amino acids: CASRKWGLAGYNEQFF.

The J gene is TRBJ2-3, the V gene TRBV4-1; 7 bases are shared with TRBD2. Germline V gene data show CDR1 as MGHRA and CDR2 as YSYEKL. The CDR3 totals 15 residues. V was clipped by 4 bases and J by 3 bases; unmatched bases: 7. The CDR3 reads CASSPLGLLTDTQYF. CDR3 sequence (DNA): TGCGCCAGCAGCCCCCTGGGACTACTTACAGATACGCAGTATTTT.

This clone was detected only a few times. The chain has TRBV11-2 and TRBJ1-6; D call uncertain. V lost 5 bases and J 5 bases, leaving 4 bases between the germline ends. Germline V gene lookup returns CDR1 SGHAT and CDR2 FQNNGV. The CDR3 has 12 residues. CDR3 amino acids: CASSANNSPLHF. Here the CDR3 DNA reads TGTGCCAGCAGCGCTAATAATTCACCCCTCCACTTT.